This TCR beta chain was recorded in a study of vaccination and CD4 T cells after COVID-19. The study, taken as a whole, reports: A nonsignificant median increase from about 20 to 38 SARS-CoV-2-reactive clonotypes was observed.

Stated treatment: roughly 10-day PBMC culture with coronavirus spike peptide pools or control peptides (ViraFEST assay). V lost 3 bases to trimming and J lost 0 bases; unmatched junction nucleotides: 2. Germline V gene data show CDR1 as KGHSH and CDR2 as LQKENI. The CDR3 is made up of 15 amino acids. Oncomine TCR Beta short-read sequencing was applied to DNA from cultured CD4+ T cells. TCRdb re-called the PCR reads through MiXCR, storing one row per CDR3 protein. The repertoire holds some 13,000 distinct CDR3 sequences, with 35% as singletons. Worth noting for this clonotype: The target antigen is unknown.

The J gene is TRBJ2-7, the V gene TRBV18; 10 bases align to TRBD2. The source material was CD4+ T cells from blood, cultured in vitro. This clonotype was sampled from a human donor who had recovered from COVID-19. The CDR3 sequence: CASSPSGGDSYEQYF. For the CDR3, the DNA is TGTGCCAGCTCACCGAGCGGGGGGGACTCCTACGAGCAGTACTTC.